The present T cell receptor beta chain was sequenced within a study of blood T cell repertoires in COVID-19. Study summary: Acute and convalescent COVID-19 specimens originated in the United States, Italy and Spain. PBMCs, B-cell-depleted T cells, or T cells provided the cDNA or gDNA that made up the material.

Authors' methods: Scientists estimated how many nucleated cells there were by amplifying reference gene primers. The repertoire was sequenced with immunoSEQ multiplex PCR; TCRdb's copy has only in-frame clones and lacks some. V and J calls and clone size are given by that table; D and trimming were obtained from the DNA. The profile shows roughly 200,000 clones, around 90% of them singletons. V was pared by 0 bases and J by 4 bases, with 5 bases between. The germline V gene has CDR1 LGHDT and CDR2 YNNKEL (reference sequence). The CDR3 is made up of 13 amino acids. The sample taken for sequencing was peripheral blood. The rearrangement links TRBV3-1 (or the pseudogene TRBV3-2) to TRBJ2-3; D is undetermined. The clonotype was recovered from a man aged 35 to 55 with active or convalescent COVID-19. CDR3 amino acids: CASSQESPDTQYF. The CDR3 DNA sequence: TGTGCCAGCAGCCAAGAGAGCCCAGATACGCAGTATTTT.